These 13 T cell receptor beta chains were all obtained from the same sample, sequenced in a study of patients and donors after allogeneic stem cell transplantation. TCRdb redid the calling of the RT-PCR reads with MiXCR, one entry per CDR3 protein. Of about a million distinct CDR3 sequences in the sample, over 15% are singletons; the top ten hold 5% to 7.5%. Sequencing used blood, either unsorted or a sorted T cell fraction (not recorded which). Receptors were obtained from a human donor who was either an allogeneic HSCT recipient or a stem cell or donor lymphocyte infusion donor (not recorded which). It is not recorded whose cells these are; they may come from a transplant donor.

This chain joins TRBV30 and TRBJ2-2; D is undetermined. Trimming removed 5 bases from V and 3 bases from J, with 4 bases in between. CDR1 and CDR2 (germline): GTSNPN, SVGIG (reference sequence). The CDR3 has 11 amino acids. The CDR3 region has the DNA TGTGCCTGGGGAGACACCGGGGAGCTGTTTTTT. This gives the protein CAWGDTGELFF.

This clonotype appeared a few times. This sequence joins TRBV14 and TRBJ2-1; 12 bases fit TRBD2. With V trimmed by 4 bases and J by 0 bases, 4 bases remained unmatched. The CDR3 is 17 residues long. Germline CDR1 SGHDN, CDR2 FVKESK. CDR3 loop: CASSPWTSGNSYNEQFF. CDR3 sequence (DNA): TGTGCCAGCAGCCCCTGGACTAGCGGGAACTCCTACAATGAGCAGTTCTTC.

This clonotype has only a few counts. DNA for the CDR3: TGTGCCAGCAGCTTTCTGGATCTACAATCTGGAAACACCATATATTTT. This translates into CASSFLDLQSGNTIYF. The V gene is TRBV7-2, the J gene TRBJ1-3; D unclear. This CDR3 spans 16 amino acids. V lost 3 bases and J lost 1, with 13 bases in between. CDR1 is SGHTA, CDR2 FQGNSA, per germline.

The chain combines TRBV4-1 with TRBJ2-2, with D unclear. The germline CDR1 and CDR2 sequences are MGHRA and YSYEKL. The length of the CDR3 is 14 residues. The V gene lost 0 bases and the J gene lost 6 bases, with 8 bases spanning the gap. The CDR3 is CASSQDLGSGELFF. The CDR3 bases are TGCGCCAGCAGCCAAGATCTAGGGTCCGGGGAGCTGTTTTTT.

This clonotype was observed at least ten times. The chain is built from TRBV12-3 or TRBV12-4 and TRBJ1-1; TRBD1 matches at 8 bases. V shed 6 bases and J 1 base; nucleotides not matched to a gene: 4. There are 14 residues in the CDR3. This chain's CDR3 is CASSKGQGNTEAFF. The CDR3 DNA is TGTGCCAGCAGCAAAGGACAGGGGAACACTGAAGCTTTCTTT.

The gene calls are TRBV6-1 and TRBJ1-1, with D unclear. V lost 3 bases and J 3 bases, leaving 11 bases between the germline ends. The CDR3 sequence is 14 residues long. Germline V gene lookup returns CDR1 MNHNS and CDR2 SASEGT. This chain's CDR3 is CASSEAGKYTEAFF. In DNA, the CDR3 is TGTGCCAGCAGTGAGGCCGGGAAGTACACTGAAGCTTTCTTT.

This clonotype was observed a handful of times. The gene calls are TRBV14 and TRBJ1-1, with a weak D call TRBD1 (5 bases). The CDR3 extends over 15 amino acids. V was trimmed by 4 bases and J by 4 bases, leaving 16 bases between them. CDR1 and CDR2 from the germline V gene are SGHDN and FVKESK. CDR3 in DNA: TGTGCCAGCAGCCTACACCAGGGAAGAGGCACTGAAGCTTTCTTT. This sequence encodes CASSLHQGRGTEAFF.

This clonotype occurred many times. The V call is TRBV4-3, the J call TRBJ2-7; 7 bases agree with TRBD1. The junction had 10 bases not matched to a gene; V was cut back by 5 bases and J by 3 bases. This CDR3 region has 15 residues. Germline CDR1 LGHNA, CDR2 YSLEER. CDR3 sequence (DNA): TGCGCCAGCAGCTCAATGGTAGACAGGGTCTACGAGCAGTACTTC. Translation gives CASSSMVDRVYEQYF.

This chain uses TRBV15 with TRBJ1-2, with unresolved D. With 1 base removed from V and 6 bases from J, the gap between germline ends came to 3 bases. Germline V gene lookup returns CDR1 LNHNV and CDR2 YYDKDF (reference sequence). CDR3 length: 11 amino acids. CDR3 residues: CATSRGDGYTF. CDR3 nucleotides: TGTGCCACCAGCAGAGGGGATGGCTACACCTTC.

The J gene is TRBJ2-5, the V gene TRBV3-1; 11 nucleotides align to TRBD2. Trimming at V came to 1 base and at J to 5 bases, leaving 6 bases not matched to a gene. CDR1 is LGHDT and CDR2 is YNNKEL in the germline V gene (reference sequence). This CDR3 comprises 16 residues. The CDR3 loop reads CASSQGLAGGVETQYF. The CDR3 DNA sequence: TGTGCCAGCAGCCAAGGGTTAGCGGGAGGGGTTGAGACCCAGTACTTC.

There are a few counts of this clonotype. The chain has TRBV10-3 and TRBJ1-1; D perhaps matches TRBD1 (5 bases). The CDR3 spans 13 residues. CDR1 and CDR2 from the germline V gene are ENHRY and SYGVKD. V lost 11 bases and J lost 1, with 14 bases in between. CDR3 residues: CAVAGLTNTEAFF. In DNA form, the CDR3 reads TGTGCCGTAGCGGGACTTACGAACACTGAAGCTTTCTTT.

A few counts support this clonotype. The chain combines TRBV7-9 with TRBJ1-4, with D possibly being TRBD1 (5 bases). V dropped 8 bases and J dropped 4 bases, with 11 bases sitting between them. CDR1 and CDR2 (germline): SEHNR, FQNEAQ (reference sequence). The CDR3 is made up of 13 amino acids. The CDR3 protein is CASHGGGNEKLFF. CDR3 bases: TGTGCCAGCCACGGGGGGGGTAATGAAAAACTGTTTTTT.

This chain uses TRBV4-2 with TRBJ2-3, with D unclear. Germline V gene lookup returns CDR1 LGHNA and CDR2 YNFKEQ. V shed 0 bases and J shed 8 bases, with 9 bases lying between them. CDR3 length equals 13 residues. The CDR3 DNA sequence: TGTGCCAGCAGCCAAGAGACGGTCGGTACGCAGTATTTT. Amino acids: CASSQETVGTQYF.